These 14 T cell receptor beta chains were all obtained from the same sample, sequenced in a study of cytomegalovirus exposure and HLA in healthy donors. PCR involved 60 Vbeta and 13 Jbeta primers. Clones were read by immunoSEQ multiplex PCR, and TCRdb kept only the in-frame ones, dropping some. This sample has some 160,000 clones, with 82% found just once. The material sequenced was PBMCs. The receptor source for this set is a woman aged 50 to 60 in good health and CMV-seronegative.

The genes are TRBV11-1 and TRBJ2-1; no clear D gene. The CDR3 length is 13 residues. From germline, CDR1 is SGHAT and CDR2 FQDESV (reference sequence). The V end was cut by 1 base, the J end by 4 bases, with 5 bases between. CDR3 residues: CASSLVSYNEQFF. For the CDR3, the DNA is TGTGCCAGCAGCTTAGTGTCATACAATGAGCAGTTCTTC. The complete variable domain, with remaining parts taken from reference TRBV11-1 and TRBJ2-1, reads EAEVAQSPRYKITEKSQAVAFWCDPISGHATLYWYRQILGQGPELLVQFQDESVVDDSQLPKDRFSAERLKGVDSTLKIQPAELGDSAMYLCASSLVSYNEQFFGPGTRLTVL.

The genes are TRBV2 and TRBJ2-3; 9 nucleotides agree with TRBD2. V gave up 6 bases and J gave up 3 bases; unmatched junction bases: 4. Germline values: CDR1 SNHLY, CDR2 FYNNEI. The CDR3 extends over 14 amino acids. CDR3 bases: TGTGCCAGCAGAGAACTAGCGGGTACAGATACGCAGTATTTT. It is translated as CASRELAGTDTQYF.

CDR3: CASSLTGRGGETQYF. The CDR3 bases are TGCGCCAGCAGCTTGACAGGGAGGGGAGGGGAGACCCAGTACTTC. This chain uses TRBV5-1 with TRBJ2-5; D may be TRBD2 (7 bases). V lost 1 base and J lost 5, with 15 bases in between. This CDR3 region has 15 residues. Per the germline V gene, CDR1 is SGHRS and CDR2 is YFSETQ.

The chain links TRBV9 to TRBJ1-5; D is undetermined. This CDR3 spans 14 amino acids. Trimming took off 0 bases at V and 9 bases at J, with 13 bases between the two ends. Germline V gene sequence: CDR1 SGDLS, CDR2 YYNGEE. CDR3 protein: CASSVDPFEGPQHF. CDR3 nucleotide sequence: TGTGCCAGCAGCGTAGACCCATTCGAGGGGCCCCAGCATTTT. The full variable domain, completed using reference TRBV9 and TRBJ1-5, is DSGVTQTPKHLITATGQRVTLRCSPRSGDLSVYWYQQSLDQGLQFLIQYYNGEERAKGNILERFSAQQFPDLHSELNLSSLELGDSALYFCASSVDPFEGPQHFGDGTRLSIL.

The chain couples TRBV18 to TRBJ1-1, with D uncertain. V was clipped by 1 base and J by 3 bases, with 6 bases between them. Germline CDR1 and CDR2: KGHSH and LQKENI. The CDR3 covers 13 residues. The chain's CDR3 is CASSPRVDTEAFF. DNA of the CDR3: TGTGCCAGCTCACCACGAGTGGACACTGAAGCTTTCTTT.

The chain links TRBV28 to TRBJ2-6, with D perhaps matching TRBD2 (5 bases). The CDR3 contains 16 residues. Between the trimmed V and J ends, which lost 3 bases and 0 bases, there was a span of 9 bases. From germline, CDR1 is MDHEN and CDR2 SYDVKM. The CDR3 sequence: CASSLASGSGANVLTF. The CDR3 DNA reads as TGTGCCAGCAGTTTGGCCAGCGGCTCTGGGGCCAACGTCCTGACTTTC.

This clone was picked up a small number of times. The chain is built from TRBV9 and TRBJ1-2, with a weak D call TRBD1 (5 bases). Trimming pared 3 bases from V and 8 bases from J, leaving 11 bases between. The CDR3 extends over 12 amino acids. Germline V gives CDR1 SGDLS, CDR2 YYNGEE. The CDR3 is CASSEGAQGYTF. The CDR3 nucleotides read TGTGCCAGCAGCGAAGGGGCGCAAGGCTACACCTTC.

The chain has TRBV7-2 and TRBJ1-2; 9 positions agree with TRBD1. The V and J ends lost 1 base and 4 bases, in that order; junction bases with no gene match: 4. This CDR3 contains 15 residues. The V gene's germline CDR1 is SGHTA and CDR2 FQGNSA. The DNA for the CDR3 is TGTGCCAGCAGCTTAGACAGGGGGCAGGGCTATGGCTACACCTTC. Translated: CASSLDRGQGYGYTF.

This rearrangement joins TRBV28 to TRBJ2-7; 8 bases agree with TRBD1. The J segment lost 6 bases and the V segment lost 5 bases, leaving 9 bases of the junction unmatched. The CDR3 spans 14 residues. Germline CDR1 reads MDHEN; CDR2 reads SYDVKM. Here the CDR3 DNA reads TGTGCCAGCAGTCAGAGAGGAGGGACAGGCGAGCAGTACTTC. Translated: CASSQRGGTGEQYF.

The chain is built from TRBV5-4 and TRBJ2-3; D is perhaps TRBD1 (6 bases). The V end lost 4 bases, the J end lost 2 bases, and 11 bases lay between the germline ends. This CDR3 has 14 amino acids. Germline CDR1 and CDR2: SGHNT and YYREEE (reference sequence). The CDR3 sequence: CASSPGQDTDTQYF. The DNA of the CDR3 is TGTGCCAGCAGCCCGGGACAAGACACAGATACGCAGTATTTT.

The V gene is TRBV30, the J gene TRBJ1-2; a possible D gene is TRBD1 (5 bases). The CDR3 covers 14 residues. With 1 base removed from V and 4 bases from J, the gap between germline ends came to 13 bases. Per the germline V gene, CDR1 is GTSNPN and CDR2 is SVGIG (reference sequence). The CDR3 DNA follows: TGTGCCTGGAGTGGGGGGGGGAGAGGCTATGGCTACACCTTC. Amino acid sequence: CAWSGGGRGYGYTF.

In nucleotides, the CDR3 is TGTGCCAGCAGCTCCCCCGCAGGAATAGGGGATGAGCAGTTCTTC. It specifies CASSSPAGIGDEQFF. The chain combines TRBV11-2 with TRBJ2-1; possible D gene TRBD1, 5 bases. Trimming pared 4 bases from V and 8 bases from J, leaving 18 bases between. The CDR3 contains 15 residues. The germline CDR1 and CDR2 sequences are SGHAT and FQNNGV.

The chain joins TRBV25-1 to TRBJ1-3; a weak D match, TRBD1 (6 bases). V gave up 5 bases and J gave up 8 bases, with 16 bases separating them. This CDR3 has 14 residues. Germline CDR1 MGHDK, CDR2 SYGVNS. This chain's CDR3 is CASSSAGDGHTIYF. CDR3 DNA: TGTGCCAGCAGTTCAGCAGGGGACGGCCACACCATATATTTT.

J is TRBJ2-5 and V is TRBV7-9; 10 bases are shared with TRBD1. The tail of the sequence fits TRBJ2-7 better, so the J call may be wrong. Germline V gene sequence: CDR1 SEHNR, CDR2 FQNEAQ (reference sequence). There are 15 residues in the CDR3. In DNA, the CDR3 is TGTGCCAGCAGCTTTCCGGGACAGGGGAACTACGAGCAGTACTTC. This translates into CASSFPGQGNYEQYF.